A single sample is the source of the 24 T cell receptor beta chains below, sequenced in a study of T cell responses to AZD1222 COVID-19 vaccine. Libraries were prepared by immunoSEQ multiplex PCR; TCRdb keeps only in-frame clonotypes and omits some of them. The sample yields around 59,000 clones, nearly 90% seen once. This material consisted of peripheral blood, taken 28 days after the second AZD1222 dose. All receptors derive from an adult who received the AZD1222 COVID-19 vaccine.

The chain uses TRBV13 and TRBJ2-1; 12 positions agree with TRBD2. V lost 3 bases, J lost 4 bases, and 4 bases stayed unmatched. Germline V gene lookup returns CDR1 PRHDT and CDR2 FYEKMQ (reference sequence). The CDR3 extends over 16 amino acids. The CDR3 sequence is CASSLMLAGGYNEQFF. The CDR3 DNA reads TGTGCCAGCAGCTTGATGCTAGCGGGAGGGTACAATGAGCAGTTCTTC.

The chain has TRBV13 and TRBJ2-6, with D unresolved. The CDR3 consists of 13 residues. Germline V lookup: CDR1 PRHDT, CDR2 FYEKMQ (reference sequence). The V end was cut by 5 bases, the J end by 4 bases, with 6 bases between. CDR3 nucleotides: TGTGCCAGCAGCCCCTCGGGGGCCAACGTCCTGACTTTC. It codes for CASSPSGANVLTF.

The chain carries TRBV19 and TRBJ2-1, with D possibly being TRBD2 (6 bases). V lost 5 bases and J lost 0, with 11 bases in between. The CDR3 loop spans 15 amino acids. Germline V gene sequence: CDR1 LNHDA, CDR2 SQIVND (reference sequence). The chain's CDR3 is CASSPRGGSYNEQFF. The CDR3 DNA follows: TGTGCCAGTAGTCCACGGGGAGGCTCCTACAATGAGCAGTTCTTC. The entire variable domain, with the rest obtained from reference TRBV19 and TRBJ2-1, is as follows: DGGITQSPKYLFRKEGQNVTLSCEQNLNHDAMYWYRQDPGQGLRLIYYSQIVNDFQKGDIAEGYSVSREKKESFPLTVTSAQKNPTAFYLCASSPRGGSYNEQFFGPGTRLTVL.

The chain links TRBV2 to TRBJ1-1; TRBD1 might be the D (6 bases). Per the germline V gene, CDR1 is SNHLY and CDR2 is FYNNEI. This CDR3 is built from 13 residues. V gave up 6 bases and J gave up 1 base, with 9 bases separating them. CDR3 bases: TGTGCCAGCAGGGGACAACCGAACACTGAAGCTTTCTTT. This encodes CASRGQPNTEAFF.

The chain couples TRBV6-5 to TRBJ2-7, with D unresolved. The germline gives CDR1 MNHEY, CDR2 SVGAGI. Trimming stripped 4 bases from V and 4 bases from J, with 5 bases between. The CDR3 totals 11 residues. The CDR3 here is CASSSAYEQYF. The CDR3 coding sequence is TGTGCCAGCAGTTCTGCGTACGAGCAGTACTTC.

V gene TRBV7-8 combines with J gene TRBJ2-3; D is possibly TRBD2 (6 bases). This CDR3 comprises 15 residues. The V end was cut by 4 bases, the J end by 2 bases, with 13 bases between. Germline CDR1 and CDR2: SGHVS and FQNEAQ. CDR3 loop: CASSSEEGFTDTQYF. In DNA, the CDR3 is TGTGCCAGCAGCTCCGAGGAGGGCTTCACAGATACGCAGTATTTT.

A remark on this clone: This CDR3 fails to terminate in the conserved phenylalanine or tryptophan, so it likely reflects a read error. Because the CDR3's place on the DNA is in doubt, the DNA is left out and the CDR3 is given as listed by TCRdb. The chain recombines TRBV30 with TRBJ2-7. The CDR3 is 8 residues long, counting both termini. CDR1 and CDR2 (germline): GTSNPN, SVGIG (reference sequence). CDR3: CAWSVGQP.

This chain links TRBV6-5 with TRBJ1-2; D possibly corresponds to TRBD1 (5 bases). V was clipped by 2 bases and J by 3 bases, with 13 bases between them. Germline V CDR1 and CDR2: MNHEY, SVGAGI. The CDR3 contains 15 residues. The CDR3 region has the DNA TGTGCCAGCAGTTACAAGGGACTCCCGGACTATGGCTACACCTTC. As protein: CASSYKGLPDYGYTF.

The CDR3 nucleotides read TGTGCCAGCAGCTCTGGAAACAGGGAGCCTGAAGCTTTCTTT. Protein sequence: CASSSGNREPEAFF. The chain combines TRBV7-9 with TRBJ1-1; D perhaps matches TRBD1 (6 bases). The CDR3 is made up of 14 amino acids. Germline V gene data show CDR1 as SEHNR and CDR2 as FQNEAQ (reference sequence). V was clipped by 4 bases and J by 6 bases, with 15 bases between them.

The chain is built from TRBV2 and TRBJ1-5, with TRBD1 matching over 7 bases. V was clipped by 6 bases and J by 4 bases; unmatched bases: 3. Germline values: CDR1 SNHLY, CDR2 FYNNEI. This CDR3 has 13 amino acids. The CDR3 DNA reads TGTGCCAGCAGGGGACAGACTAATCAGCCCCAGCATTTT. Translation: CASRGQTNQPQHF.

The chain couples TRBV19 to TRBJ1-2; D gene unclear. CDR1 is LNHDA and CDR2 is SQIVND in the germline V gene (reference sequence). This CDR3 spans 14 amino acids. V was cut by 2 bases and J by 0 bases, with 7 bases left in between. The CDR3 nucleotides read TGTGCCAGTAGTATATCCGCCGCTAACTATGGCTACACCTTC. Its protein product is CASSISAANYGYTF.

V usage is TRBV14 and J usage is TRBJ2-3; D unresolved. V dropped 2 bases and J dropped 0 bases, with 6 bases sitting between them. The CDR3 is made up of 14 amino acids. CDR1 is SGHDN, CDR2 FVKESK, per germline. The CDR3, as DNA: TGTGCCAGCAGCCAACGGCGAAGCACAGATACGCAGTATTTT. Amino acids: CASSQRRSTDTQYF.

This chain connects TRBV5-4 to TRBJ2-6, with TRBD2 identical over 8 bases. The CDR3 is 16 residues long. Germline CDR1 and CDR2: SGHNT and YYREEE (reference sequence). Trimming at V came to 0 bases and at J to 4 bases, leaving 3 bases not matched to a gene. The DNA for the CDR3 is TGTGCCAGCAGCTTGGACGGGGGGGCAGGGGCCAACGTCCTGACTTTC. Residues: CASSLDGGAGANVLTF.

This rearrangement joins TRBV4-2 to TRBJ2-5; 7 nucleotides line up with TRBD2. This CDR3 region has 15 residues. J lost 2 bases, V lost 1 base, and 4 bases had no gene match. Germline V lookup: CDR1 LGHNA, CDR2 YNFKEQ. The CDR3 DNA reads as TGTGCCAGCAGCCAAGCTGAAGCGGGGCAAGAGACCCAGTACTTC. Translated: CASSQAEAGQETQYF.

This clone was seen a single time. This chain uses TRBV19 with TRBJ2-5; 8 bases agree with TRBD1. The germline CDR1 and CDR2 sequences are LNHDA and SQIVND (reference sequence). Unmatched junction bases numbered 1, after V lost 3 bases and J lost 1 base. The length of the CDR3 is 14 residues. The CDR3 bases are TGTGCCAGTAGTATTGGACAGGGCCAAGAGACCCAGTACTTC. Translating it yields CASSIGQGQETQYF.

CDR3 DNA: TGTGCCAGCAAACCCCGGGGACAGGGGGAAAAACTGTTTTTT. It codes for CASKPRGQGEKLFF. The chain carries TRBV19 and TRBJ1-4, with 10 bases lining up with TRBD1. Trimming took 9 bases from V and 8 from J; bases not matched to a gene: 9. The CDR3 covers 14 residues. CDR1 is LNHDA, CDR2 SQIVND, per germline (reference sequence).

The J gene is TRBJ2-3, the V gene TRBV18; D uncertain. The CDR3 consists of 17 residues. V was shortened by 0 bases and J by 2 bases, with 15 bases between the two germline ends. CDR1 and CDR2 from the germline V gene are KGHSH and LQKENI. The CDR3 DNA reads TGTGCCAGCTCACCACCCCCAGGACCCCCCGCCACAGATACGCAGTATTTT. Its protein is CASSPPPGPPATDTQYF.

The J gene is TRBJ2-1, the V gene TRBV10-3, with 7 bases fitting TRBD2. V lost 3 bases, J lost 1 base, and 15 bases stayed unmatched. From germline, CDR1 is ENHRY and CDR2 SYGVKD. The CDR3 runs to 19 residues. The CDR3 nucleotides read TGTGCCATCAGTGACCTCTTGGGGGGGTCCAACCCTTCCTACAATGAGCAGTTCTTC. Its protein is CAISDLLGGSNPSYNEQFF.

The chain joins TRBV13 to TRBJ2-7; D uncertain. V gave up 2 bases and J gave up 2 bases, with 4 bases separating them. Germline assignment: CDR1 PRHDT and CDR2 FYEKMQ (reference sequence). The CDR3 is 12 residues long. CDR3 region: CASSLFTYEQYF. In DNA form, the CDR3 reads TGTGCCAGCAGCTTATTCACCTACGAGCAGTACTTC.

The V and J genes are TRBV3-1 (or the pseudogene TRBV3-2) and TRBJ2-1, with D tentatively TRBD2 (5 bases). Trimming took 1 base from V and 6 from J, leaving 13 bases between them. The germline gives CDR1 LGHDT, CDR2 YNNKEL (reference sequence). The CDR3 contains 15 residues. The CDR3 here is CASSQGSEGGNEQFF. The CDR3 DNA sequence: TGTGCCAGCAGCCAAGGAAGCGAGGGTGGCAATGAGCAGTTCTTC.

The gene calls are TRBV10-3 and TRBJ1-3; D ambiguous. Germline V gene data show CDR1 as ENHRY and CDR2 as SYGVKD. Trimming cost V 2 bases and J 0 bases, with 11 bases left between them. This CDR3 spans 16 amino acids. The CDR3 coding sequence is TGTGCCATCAGTGAGGGAGTGGGAAACTCTGGAAACACCATATATTTT. Protein: CAISEGVGNSGNTIYF.

The J gene is TRBJ2-4, the V gene TRBV2; D remains ambiguous. Trimming shortened V by 8 bases and J by 5 bases, and 4 bases separated the two germline ends. The V gene's germline CDR1 is SNHLY and CDR2 FYNNEI. The CDR3 consists of 10 residues. This CDR3 is CASAENIQYF. The CDR3 DNA follows: TGTGCCAGCGCGGAAAACATTCAGTACTTC.

The chain is built from TRBV29-1 and TRBJ1-3; TRBD1 matches at 7 bases. Germline trimming cut 3 bases from V and 4 bases from J; bases unmatched to any gene: 0. Germline V gene data show CDR1 as SQVTM and CDR2 as ANQGSEA. This CDR3 comprises 12 residues. The CDR3: CSVEDRGNTIYF. The CDR3 DNA reads TGCAGCGTTGAGGACAGGGGAAACACCATATATTTT.

CDR3 nucleotide sequence: TGTGCCAGCAGCTTTTTAAGCCAGGGAAGTTCACCCCTCCACTTT. Protein sequence: CASSFLSQGSSPLHF. V usage is TRBV7-9 and J usage is TRBJ1-6, with TRBD1 as a possible D gene (5 bases). The CDR3 has 15 residues. The ends were cut back, 3 bases at V and 9 bases at J, with 15 bases in the middle. From germline, CDR1 is SEHNR and CDR2 FQNEAQ (reference sequence).